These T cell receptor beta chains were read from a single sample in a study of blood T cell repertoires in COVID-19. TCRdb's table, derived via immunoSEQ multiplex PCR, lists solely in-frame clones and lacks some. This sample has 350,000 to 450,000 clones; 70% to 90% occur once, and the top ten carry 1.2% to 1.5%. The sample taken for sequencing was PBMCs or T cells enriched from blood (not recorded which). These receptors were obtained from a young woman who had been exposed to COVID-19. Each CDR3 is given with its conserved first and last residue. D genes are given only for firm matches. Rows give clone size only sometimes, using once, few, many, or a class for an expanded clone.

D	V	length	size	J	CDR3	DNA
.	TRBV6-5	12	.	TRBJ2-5	CASSSPRGAAYF	TGTGCCAGCAGTTCCCCCCGCGGAGCAGCGTACTTC
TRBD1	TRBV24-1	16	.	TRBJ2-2	CATSDSGTGRHGELFF	TGTGCCACCAGTGATTCCGGGACAGGGAGGCACGGGGAGCTGTTTTTT
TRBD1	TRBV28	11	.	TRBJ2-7	CASSGQGDKYF	TGTGCCAGCAGTGGACAGGGGGATAAGTACTTC
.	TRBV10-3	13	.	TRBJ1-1	CAISETANTEAFF	TGTGCCATCAGTGAGACAGCCAACACTGAAGCTTTCTTT
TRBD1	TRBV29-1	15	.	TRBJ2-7	CSVEVAGGPPYEQYF	TGCAGCGTTGAAGTTGCAGGGGGCCCCCCCTACGAGCAGTACTTC
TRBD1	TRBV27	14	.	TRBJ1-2	CASSLTGGAYGYTF	TGTGCCAGCAGTTTGACAGGGGGCGCCTATGGCTACACCTTC
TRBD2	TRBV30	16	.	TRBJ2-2	CASNASGGTNTGELFF	TGTGCCTCCAATGCTAGCGGGGGGACGAACACCGGGGAGCTGTTTTTT
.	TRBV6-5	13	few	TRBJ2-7	CASSYEAGSEQYF	TGTGCCAGCAGTTACGAGGCAGGGTCCGAGCAGTACTTC
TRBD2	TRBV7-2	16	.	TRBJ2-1	CASSTEWDYPYNEQFF	TGTGCCAGCAGCACCGAGTGGGACTACCCCTACAATGAGCAGTTCTTC
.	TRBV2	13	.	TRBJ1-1	CASSAPTANPPFF	TGTGCCAGCAGTGCCCCGACTGCTAACCCTCCTTTCTTT
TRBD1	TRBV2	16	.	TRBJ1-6	CASSESAGGRYSPLHF	TGTGCCAGCAGTGAGTCGGCAGGGGGCCGTTATTCACCCCTCCACTTT
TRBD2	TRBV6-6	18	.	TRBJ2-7	CASSPATLAGGQTYEQYF	TGTGCCAGCAGTCCTGCGACCCTAGCGGGGGGGCAAACCTACGAGCAGTACTTC
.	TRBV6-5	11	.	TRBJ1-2	CAGGSDYGYTF	TGTGCAGGGGGATCGGACTATGGCTACACCTTC
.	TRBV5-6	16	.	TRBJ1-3	CASSFRRGYSGNTIYF	TGTGCCAGCAGCTTTCGGCGGGGCTACTCTGGAAACACCATATATTTT
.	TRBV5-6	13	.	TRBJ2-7	CASSAGLTYEQYF	TGTGCCAGCAGCGCGGGACTTACCTACGAGCAGTACTTC
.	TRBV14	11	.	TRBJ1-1	CASSQRTEAFF	TGTGCCAGCAGCCAACGCACTGAAGCTTTCTTT
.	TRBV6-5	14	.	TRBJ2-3	CASSSPPYGDTQYF	TGTGCCAGCAGTTCCCCTCCCTATGGAGATACGCAGTATTTT
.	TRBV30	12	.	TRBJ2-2	CACHTGIGELFF	TGTGCCTGCCATACAGGGATCGGGGAGCTGTTTTTT
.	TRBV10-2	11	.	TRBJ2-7	CASAGYYEQYF	TGCGCCAGCGCAGGGTACTACGAGCAGTACTTC
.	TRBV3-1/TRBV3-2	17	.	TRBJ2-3	CASSQDAGVIYRDTQYF	TGTGCCAGCAGCCAAGATGCAGGGGTGATTTATCGGGATACGCAGTATTTT
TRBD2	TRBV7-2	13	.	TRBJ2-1	CASSLPGTSVWFF	TGTGCCAGCAGCCTCCCCGGGACTAGCGTTTGGTTCTTC
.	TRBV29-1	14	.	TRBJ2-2	CSVEQGHSTGELFF	TGCAGCGTTGAACAGGGGCATAGCACCGGGGAGCTGTTTTTT
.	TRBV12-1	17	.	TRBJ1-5	CASSPDRSRDPNQPQHF	TGTGCCAGCAGCCCAGACAGATCTCGCGACCCCAATCAGCCCCAGCATTTT
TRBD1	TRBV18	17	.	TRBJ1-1	CASSLRQGKTMNTEAFF	TGTGCCAGCTCATTACGACAGGGGAAAACGATGAACACTGAAGCTTTCTTT